This T cell receptor beta chain was sequenced for a study of blood T cell repertoires in COVID-19. Overall study context: Samples taken during acute and convalescent COVID-19 were collected in the United States, Italy and Spain.

In the source study's methods: For nucleated cells, counts were estimated from reference gene primer amplification. Using immunoSEQ multiplex PCR, the repertoire was profiled, and TCRdb retains in-frame clones only, with some absent. Clonal size and the V and J genes are those of that table, whereas D and trimming came from the DNA. The repertoire includes 200,000 or so clones, around 89% of them detected once, and about 3.3% sits in the top ten. Participants' reported clinical history set cohort assignment. V shed 5 bases, J shed 11 bases, and the junction held 7 bases outside the gene matches. The CDR3 has 12 residues. CDR1 and CDR2 from the germline V gene are MDHEN and SYDVKM.

Sequenced input: PBMCs or T cells enriched from blood (not recorded which). This clonotype was obtained from a woman aged 18-35 years in a cohort exposed to, infected with or recovered from COVID-19 (not recorded which). The chain combines TRBV28 with TRBJ1-1; TRBD1 matches at 8 bases. The CDR3 bases are TGTGCCAGCAGTCTCGACAGGGGTTTCGCTTTCTTT. Amino acid sequence: CASSLDRGFAFF.